Below, 4 T cell receptor beta chains from the same sample are listed, as sequenced in a study of cytomegalovirus exposure and HLA in healthy donors. PCR employed 60 Vbeta and 13 Jbeta primers. The method was immunoSEQ multiplex PCR; TCRdb's version includes in-frame clones alone and lacks a portion of them. The sample records roughly 120,000 clones, about 79% being singletons. The sequenced material came from PBMCs. These receptors were collected from a man aged 25 to 40 in good health and CMV-seropositive.

Points on this clone: Sequence at one end of the junction differs from germline and may be a read error. The chain uses TRBV7-9 and TRBJ2-1; D might be TRBD1 (5 bases). Germline assignment: CDR1 SEHNR and CDR2 FQNEAQ (reference sequence). CDR3 length equals 13 residues. In DNA form, the CDR3 reads TGTTCCAGCAGCTTACTAAGGGGTTTCAAGCCGTTCTTC. This translates into CSSSLLRGFKPFF.

This clone has just a few counts. This chain uses TRBV19 with TRBJ1-2, with TRBD1 as a possible D gene (6 bases). Germline V CDR1 and CDR2: LNHDA, SQIVND (reference sequence). Trimming took 2 bases from V and 4 from J, leaving 14 bases between them. This CDR3 has 15 residues. DNA for the CDR3: TGTGCCAGTAGTATACCGGACAGAATTTCCTATGGCTACACCTTC. This encodes CASSIPDRISYGYTF.

This clone showed up just once. Compared with germline, one end of the junction differs, possibly owing to a read error. The chain is built from TRBV4-1 and TRBJ2-4, with 7 bases aligning to TRBD2. Germline V gives CDR1 MGHRA, CDR2 YSYEKL. The CDR3 contains 17 residues. DNA of the CDR3: TGCGCCAGCAGCCACCAACCAGGGCGACTAGCCAAAAACAGTCAGTACTTC. Residues: CASSHQPGRLAKNSQYF.

The chain employs TRBV29-1 and TRBJ1-1; 9 bases match TRBD1. Trimming at V came to 6 bases and at J to 7 bases, leaving 9 bases not matched to a gene. This CDR3 is built from 13 residues. Germline lookup yields CDR1 SQVTM and CDR2 ANQGSEA. The DNA for the CDR3 is TGCAGCGTGGGGGGGACAGGGCAAAATGAAGCTTTCTTT. Its translation is CSVGGTGQNEAFF.